The next 9 T cell receptor beta chains were all read from a single sample in a study of blood T cell repertoires in COVID-19 (dated by TCRdb to the early 2020s). Receptors were amplified or captured by the immunoSEQ multiplex PCR assay. In its TCRdb copy, this immuneACCESS table keeps in-frame sequences only and misses some clones. Where compared with another copy, unresolved V genes explain less than half of these, and the others have no known cause. This sample is represented by 200,000 to 250,000 clones; roughly 80% of them were singletons. Nearly 9% of the sample lies in the top ten. Specimen: peripheral blood. These receptors were obtained from a man of 80 years or more with acute or convalescent COVID-19.

The chain joins TRBV11-2 to TRBJ2-1; 9 bases are a match to TRBD2. Germline-derived CDR1 and CDR2 are SGHAT and FQNNGV. The V and J ends lost 6 bases and 1 base, in that order; junction bases with no gene match: 7. The CDR3 has 16 residues. The CDR3 spells CASRIRGGASYNEQFF. The CDR3 nucleotides are TGTGCCAGCAGGATACGCGGGGGGGCTTCCTACAATGAGCAGTTCTTC.

The rearrangement links TRBV19 to TRBJ2-7, with 9 bases matching TRBD2. The CDR3 extends over 15 amino acids. Per the germline V gene, CDR1 is LNHDA and CDR2 is SQIVND (reference sequence). The trim removed 3 bases at V and 2 bases at J, leaving 5 bases unmatched. CDR3 region: CASSMESGGPYEQYF. In nucleotides, the CDR3 is TGTGCCAGTAGTATGGAGAGCGGGGGGCCCTACGAGCAGTACTTC.

The chain couples TRBV28 to TRBJ1-6; perhaps TRBD1 as D (6 bases). The CDR3 covers 14 residues. Deletions cut 2 bases from V and 10 bases from J, with 12 bases between. Germline V gene lookup returns CDR1 MDHEN and CDR2 SYDVKM. The CDR3 sequence is CASSLGTPRSPLHF. As DNA, the CDR3 is TGTGCCAGCAGTTTAGGGACACCTAGGTCACCCCTCCACTTT.

J is TRBJ1-5 and V is TRBV28, with 9 positions matching TRBD1. The CDR3 loop spans 16 amino acids. Germline CDR1 is MDHEN and CDR2 is SYDVKM. The ends lost 8 bases at V and 6 bases at J; junction bases unmatched: 14. The CDR3 DNA follows: TGTGCCAGCTTAGGATTAGGACAGGGGTCCCCTCAGCCCCAGCATTTT. Its protein product is CASLGLGQGSPQPQHF.

This clone was seen a few times. This chain links TRBV28 with TRBJ1-4; 8 positions match TRBD1. Germline CDR1 and CDR2: MDHEN and SYDVKM. The CDR3 totals 14 residues. V was clipped by 6 bases and J by 10 bases; unmatched bases: 10. The CDR3 region has the DNA TGTGCCAGCAGCCTTGGACAGGGCGGAGGAAAACTGTTTTTT. Translation gives CASSLGQGGGKLFF.

This clone was seen a handful of times. This sequence joins TRBV30 and TRBJ1-5, with 7 bases aligning to TRBD1. V trimming: 0 bases; J trimming: 4 bases; junction bases outside the gene matches: 6. Germline CDR1 and CDR2: GTSNPN and SVGIG (reference sequence). The CDR3 is made up of 15 amino acids. The CDR3 loop reads CAWSVGRGSNQPQHF. The DNA of the CDR3 is TGTGCCTGGAGTGTGGGCAGGGGGAGTAATCAGCCCCAGCATTTT.

The V and J genes are TRBV5-6 and TRBJ1-6; 7 bases are shared with TRBD1. CDR3 length: 15 amino acids. Germline-derived CDR1 and CDR2 are SGHDT and YYEEEE. V was pared by 4 bases and J by 1 base, with 2 bases of the junction left unmatched. The CDR3: CASSVQGSYNSPLHF. The CDR3 coding sequence is TGTGCCAGCAGCGTACAGGGGTCCTATAATTCACCCCTCCACTTT.

This chain links TRBV18 with TRBJ1-6, with D perhaps TRBD1 (6 bases). V was clipped by 3 bases and J by 7 bases, with 13 bases between them. Germline V gene sequence: CDR1 KGHSH, CDR2 LQKENI. The CDR3 is made up of 15 amino acids. DNA of the CDR3: TGTGCCAGCTCACCGGGGGGGGCGAAGAATTCACCCCTCCACTTT. Its protein product is CASSPGGAKNSPLHF.

This chain connects TRBV4-2 to TRBJ1-6; D is perhaps TRBD1 (6 bases). The CDR3 runs 17 residues. V lost 0 bases to trimming and J lost 4 bases, with 13 bases between them. Germline CDR1 reads LGHNA; CDR2 reads YNFKEQ. The CDR3 bases are TGTGCCAGCAGCCAAGACCTCGGGGGGCGGTATAATTCACCCCTCCACTTT. Translation: CASSQDLGGRYNSPLHF.